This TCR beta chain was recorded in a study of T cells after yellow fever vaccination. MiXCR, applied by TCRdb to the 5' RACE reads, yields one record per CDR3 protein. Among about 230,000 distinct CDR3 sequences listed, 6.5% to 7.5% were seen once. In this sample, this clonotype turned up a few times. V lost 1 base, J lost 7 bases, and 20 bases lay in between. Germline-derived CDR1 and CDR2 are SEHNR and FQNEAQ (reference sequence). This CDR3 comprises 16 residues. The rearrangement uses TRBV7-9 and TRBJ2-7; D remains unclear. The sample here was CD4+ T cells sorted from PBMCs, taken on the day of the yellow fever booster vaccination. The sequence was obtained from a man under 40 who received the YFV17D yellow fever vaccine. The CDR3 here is CASSLGISSFLPEQYF. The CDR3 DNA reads TGTGCCAGCAGCTTAGGGATTAGCAGCTTCTTACCGGAGCAGTACTTC.